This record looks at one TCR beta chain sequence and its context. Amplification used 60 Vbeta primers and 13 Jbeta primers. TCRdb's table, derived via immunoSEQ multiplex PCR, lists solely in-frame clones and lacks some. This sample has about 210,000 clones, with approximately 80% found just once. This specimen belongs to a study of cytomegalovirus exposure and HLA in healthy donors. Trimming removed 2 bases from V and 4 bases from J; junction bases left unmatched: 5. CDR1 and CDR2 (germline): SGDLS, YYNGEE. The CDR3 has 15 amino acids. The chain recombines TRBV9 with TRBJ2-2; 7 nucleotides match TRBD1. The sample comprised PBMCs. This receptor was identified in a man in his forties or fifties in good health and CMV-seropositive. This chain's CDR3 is CASSVEGAATGELFF. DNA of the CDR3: TGTGCCAGCAGCGTCGAGGGGGCGGCCACCGGGGAGCTGTTTTTT.